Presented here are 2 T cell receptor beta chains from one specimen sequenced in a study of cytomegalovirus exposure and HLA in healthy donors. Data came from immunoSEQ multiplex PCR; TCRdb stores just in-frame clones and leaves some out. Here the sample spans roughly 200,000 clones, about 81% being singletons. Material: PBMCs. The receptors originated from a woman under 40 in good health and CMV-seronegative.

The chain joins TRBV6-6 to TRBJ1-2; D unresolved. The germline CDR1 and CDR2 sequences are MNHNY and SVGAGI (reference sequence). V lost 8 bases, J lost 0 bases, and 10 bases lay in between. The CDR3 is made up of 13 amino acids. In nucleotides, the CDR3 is TGTGCCAGCGGGGAGTTCTCTAACTATGGCTACACCTTC. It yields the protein CASGEFSNYGYTF.

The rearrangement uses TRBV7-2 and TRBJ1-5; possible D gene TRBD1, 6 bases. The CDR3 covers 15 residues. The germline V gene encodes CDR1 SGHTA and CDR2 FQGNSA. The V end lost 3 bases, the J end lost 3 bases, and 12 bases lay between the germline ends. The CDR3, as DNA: TGTGCCAGCAGCTTTTATAGGACAGTCAATCAGCCCCAGCATTTT. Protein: CASSFYRTVNQPQHF.